The rows below give T cell receptor beta chains drawn from one sample of a study of response to subunit inactivated influenza vaccine. TCRdb independently ran MiXCR on the RT-PCR reads; one entry per CDR3 protein. Of roughly 700,000 distinct CDR3 sequences listed, 15% to 18% are singletons. The starting material was PBMCs from blood, obtained 11 to 12 days after vaccination. Receptor source: a man over 45 who received an inactivated influenza vaccine. CDR3s include the opening cysteine and the closing phenylalanine or tryptophan. Fields, in order: D gene, V gene, J gene, clone size, CDR3 protein, CDR3 DNA. A D gene is named only where the DNA matches it firmly. Size is stated for part of the rows, as once, few or many counts, or as a class when the clone is expanded.

>TRBD1|TRBV12-3/TRBV12-4|TRBJ2-1|once
CASSGQSYNEQFF
TGTGCCAGTTCGGGACAGTCGTACAATGAGCAGTTCTTC
>TRBD2|TRBV9|TRBJ2-1|.
CASSIGLAGYVDEQFF
TGTGCCAGCAGCATTGGACTAGCGGGATATGTGGATGAGCAGTTCTTC
>.|TRBV20-1|TRBJ1-5|many
CSARDYSHSNQPQHF
TGCAGTGCTAGAGATTACAGTCATAGCAATCAGCCCCAGCATTTT
>TRBD2|TRBV5-1|TRBJ2-1|.
CASSRGTSGRGYLSYNEQFF
TGCGCCAGCAGCCGCGGGACTAGCGGGAGGGGCTACCTATCCTACAATGAGCAGTTCTTC
>.|TRBV20-1|TRBJ1-1|.
CSARDWTVETEAFF
TGCAGTGCTAGAGACTGGACAGTTGAGACTGAAGCTTTCTTT
>.|TRBV4-3|TRBJ1-6|many
CASSQEGFGANSPLHF
TGCGCCAGCAGCCAAGAGGGTTTTGGGGCTAACTCACCCCTCCACTTT
>.|TRBV30|TRBJ2-3|.
CAWSGNRDTQYF
TGTGCCTGGAGCGGGAATAGAGATACGCAGTATTTT
>TRBD1|TRBV5-1|TRBJ2-5|few
CASSFDRGRGTQYF
TGCGCCAGCAGCTTCGACAGGGGGCGAGGGACCCAGTACTTC
>.|TRBV3-1|TRBJ1-5|.
CATGGGSNQPQHF
TGTGCCACCGGAGGGGGGAGCAATCAGCCCCAGCATTTT
>.|TRBV5-1|TRBJ2-5|.
CASSRDGRLQETQYF
TGCGCCAGCAGCCGGGACGGGAGACTACAAGAGACCCAGTACTTC
>.|TRBV21-1|TRBJ2-1|.
CASSKGCGTEYNEQFF
TGTGCCAGCAGCAAAGGGTGCGGGACAGAGTACAATGAGCAGTTCTTC
>TRBD2|TRBV4-3|TRBJ2-7|.
CASSQDPTSGMPYEQYF
TGCGCCAGCAGCCAAGATCCAACTAGCGGGATGCCGTACGAGCAGTACTTC
>TRBD2|TRBV7-3|TRBJ2-7|few
CASSLSGTSGRAGLYEQYF
TGTGCCAGCAGCTTAAGTGGCACTAGCGGGAGGGCCGGCCTGTACGAGCAGTACTTC
>.|TRBV15|TRBJ1-4|.
CATSRGVSGRDNEKLFF
TGTGCCACCAGCAGAGGAGTTTCGGGCAGGGATAACGAAAAACTGTTTTTT
>.|TRBV7-2|TRBJ2-7|few
CASSLELHTRSEQYF
TGTGCCAGCAGCCTAGAACTTCACACCCGAAGCGAGCAGTACTTC
>.|TRBV20-1|TRBJ2-5|.
CSATQGRLLETQYF
TGCAGTGCCACCCAGGGACGTCTTCTGGAGACCCAGTACTTC
>.|TRBV28|TRBJ1-1|.
CASSPRSLNTVAFF
TGTGCCAGCAGTCCGCGGTCCTTAAACACTGTAGCTTTCTTT
>.|TRBV6-2/TRBV6-3|TRBJ1-1|many
CASSHKGDAFF
TGTGCCAGCAGTCACAAGGGTGATGCTTTCTTT
>TRBD2|TRBV29-1|TRBJ2-3|.
CSVKGRVPTDTQYF
TGCAGCGTTAAAGGGAGGGTCCCCACAGATACGCAGTATTTT
>.|TRBV4-2|TRBJ2-2|many
CASSQERTGELFF
TGTGCCAGCAGCCAAGAAAGGACCGGGGAGCTGTTTTTT
>TRBD1|TRBV12-3/TRBV12-4|TRBJ2-7|.
CASRDSGTGGYEQYF
TGTGCCAGCAGGGACTCCGGGACAGGGGGCTACGAGCAGTACTTC
>.|TRBV4-1|TRBJ2-5|few
CASTWTQGETQYF
TGCGCCAGCACGTGGACACAAGGGGAGACCCAGTACTTC
>TRBD2|TRBV20-1|TRBJ2-1|.
CSASPGLAGANEQFF
TGCAGTGCTAGCCCCGGACTAGCGGGAGCTAATGAGCAGTTCTTC
>.|TRBV20-1|TRBJ2-7|.
CSAVYVKGGYEQYF
TGCAGTGCTGTATACGTTAAAGGTGGCTACGAGCAGTACTTC
>TRBD2|TRBV29-1|TRBJ2-3|many
CSVEGTSGRKADTQYF
TGCAGCGTTGAAGGGACTAGCGGGAGAAAGGCAGATACGCAGTATTTT
>TRBD1|TRBV28|TRBJ2-5|few
CASSSLRDRAETQYF
TGTGCCAGCAGTTCCCTCCGGGACAGGGCAGAGACCCAGTACTTC
>TRBD1|TRBV6-1|TRBJ1-5|.
CTSSLTGPASQHF
TGTACCAGCAGTCTGACAGGGCCTGCTTCCCAGCATTTT
>.|TRBV4-3|TRBJ1-4|.
CASSQDSGDGEKLFF
TGCGCCAGCAGCCAAGATTCCGGGGACGGGGAAAAACTGTTTTTT
>.|TRBV5-1|TRBJ1-3|many
CASSLAVGNTIYF
TGCGCCAGCAGCTTGGCGGTTGGAAACACCATATATTTT
>.|TRBV29-1|TRBJ1-1|few
CSVAINHRMNTEAFF
TGCAGCGTTGCAATTAACCATAGGATGAACACTGAAGCTTTCTTT
>.|TRBV3-1|TRBJ2-7|.
CASSQDAGVVAYEQYF
TGTGCCAGCAGCCAAGATGCAGGGGTCGTGGCCTACGAGCAGTACTTC
>.|TRBV25-1|TRBJ1-6|.
CASSETAPNSPLHF
TGTGCCAGCAGTGAAACAGCTCCTAATTCACCCCTCCACTTT
>.|TRBV2|TRBJ2-7|few
CASRQAGYEQYF
TGTGCCAGCAGACAGGCCGGCTACGAGCAGTACTTC
>.|TRBV9|TRBJ2-2|.
CASSVGSNRNTGELFF
TGTGCCAGCAGCGTAGGTTCGAACAGGAACACCGGGGAGCTGTTTTTT
>.|TRBV11-1|TRBJ2-5|few
CASSSEGRETQYF
TGTGCCAGCAGCTCCGAGGGGAGGGAGACCCAGTACTTC
>.|TRBV7-9|TRBJ2-1|many
CASRGSGYYNEQFF
TGTGCCAGCAGAGGTAGCGGTTACTACAATGAGCAGTTCTTC
>TRBD1|TRBV3-1|TRBJ1-4|.
CASSQGQGYDEKLFF
TGTGCCAGCAGCCAAGGACAGGGCTACGATGAAAAACTGTTTTTT
>.|TRBV2|TRBJ2-1|.
CASSEGAANEQFF
TGTGCCAGCAGTGAAGGTGCAGCCAATGAGCAGTTCTTC
>TRBD2|TRBV6-2/TRBV6-3|TRBJ2-5|.
CASSYTSAVQETQYF
TGTGCCAGCAGTTACACTAGCGCGGTACAAGAGACCCAGTACTTC
>TRBD2|TRBV5-6|TRBJ2-5|many
CASSLEFSGRLKETQYF
TGTGCCAGCAGCTTGGAATTTAGCGGGAGGTTAAAAGAGACCCAGTACTTC
>TRBD1|TRBV5-1|TRBJ2-1|.
CASSTSGTASYNEQFF
TGCGCCAGCAGCACCTCCGGGACAGCTTCCTACAATGAGCAGTTCTTC
>.|TRBV9|TRBJ2-1|few
CASSVALGALEFF
.
>.|TRBV21-1|TRBJ2-5|few
CASSKGGWGGETQYF
TGTGCCAGCAGCAAAGGAGGCTGGGGAGGAGAGACCCAGTACTTC
>TRBD2|TRBV7-6|TRBJ2-1|.
CASSLVLWTRYNEQFF
TGTGCCAGCAGCTTAGTACTCTGGACTAGATACAATGAGCAGTTCTTC
>TRBD2|TRBV2|TRBJ2-3|.
CASSVREGNTQYF
TGTGCCAGCAGTGTGCGGGAGGGGAATACGCAGTATTTT
>.|TRBV2|TRBJ2-7|.
CASSGTSGEQYF
TGTGCCAGCAGTGGGACCAGCGGCGAGCAGTACTTC
>TRBD1|TRBV28|TRBJ2-1|.
CASSLTGVNEQFF
TGTGCCAGCAGTTTAACAGGGGTCAATGAGCAGTTCTTC
>.|TRBV10-3|TRBJ2-5|.
CAISPGRSETQYF
TGTGCCATCAGTCCAGGGCGATCAGAGACCCAGTACTTC
>TRBD1|TRBV7-9|TRBJ2-7|few
CASSGGTGYEQYF
TGTGCCAGCAGCGGGGGGACAGGATACGAGCAGTACTTC
>.|TRBV19|TRBJ1-5|few
CASKTVLSNQPQHF
TGTGCCAGTAAGACAGTACTTAGCAATCAGCCCCAGCATTTT
>TRBD2|TRBV7-6|TRBJ2-3|.
CASSNSARREWTDTQYF
TGTGCCAGCAGCAATAGCGCCAGGCGGGAGTGGACAGATACGCAGTATTTT
>.|TRBV5-1|TRBJ2-7|many
CASSTTGSYEQYF
TGCGCCAGCAGCACAACAGGGTCCTACGAGCAGTACTTC
>TRBD2|TRBV18|TRBJ2-1|few
CASSPERGVYNEQFF
TGTGCCAGCTCACCAGAGCGGGGGGTCTACAATGAGCAGTTCTTC
>.|TRBV11-2|TRBJ2-1|few
CASTKRVGSYNEQFF
TGTGCCAGCACCAAGCGGGTGGGCTCCTACAATGAGCAGTTCTTC
>TRBD2|TRBV7-2|TRBJ2-5|.
CASSLEGRGASETQYF
TGTGCCAGCAGCTTAGAAGGGCGGGGGGCCTCAGAGACCCAGTACTTC
>.|TRBV7-2|TRBJ1-1|few
CASSLELVTQNTEAFF
TGTGCCAGCAGCTTAGAGTTGGTAACCCAGAACACTGAAGCTTTCTTT
>TRBD1|TRBV7-6|TRBJ2-2|.
CASSSHRTGPNTGELFF
TGTGCCAGCAGTTCTCATAGGACAGGGCCCAACACCGGGGAGCTGTTTTTT
>TRBD2|TRBV4-1|TRBJ2-3|few
CASSQVAGRQATDTQYF
TGCGCCAGCAGCCAAGTAGCGGGACGTCAGGCCACAGATACGCAGTATTTT
>.|TRBV2|TRBJ1-4|many
CASRVAFANEKLFF
TGTGCCAGCAGAGTGGCCTTCGCTAATGAAAAACTGTTTTTT